The 20 T cell receptor beta chains given below trace back to one sample, sequenced in a study of T cells in Graves' hyperthyroidism and ophthalmopathy. TCR beta CDR3 region amplification was performed from RNA transcripts. TCR CDR3 regions were first amplified by RT-PCR with HTBI primers. TCRdb analysed the multiplex PCR reads with MiXCR anew, one entry per CDR3 protein. The sample records hundreds of thousands of distinct CDR3 sequences, roughly a third being singletons. Sequences were obtained from blood. Source of these receptors: a woman in her 40s with Graves' hyperthyroidism.

The rearrangement uses TRBV24-1 and TRBJ1-4, with TRBD1 as a possible D gene (5 bases). Trimming left V 4 bases short and J 10 bases short, with 21 bases between. Germline-derived CDR1 and CDR2 are KGHDR and SFDVKD. The length of the CDR3 is 16 residues. CDR3 residues: CATSDGRGENRGKLFF. As DNA, the CDR3 is TGTGCCACCAGTGACGGCCGGGGGGAGAACCGTGGAAAACTGTTTTTT.

The V gene is TRBV11-2, the J gene TRBJ1-1, with TRBD1 as a possible D gene (6 bases). Germline V lookup: CDR1 SGHAT, CDR2 FQNNGV. This CDR3 is 15 amino acids long. Trimming left V 5 bases short and J 1 base short, with 14 bases between. CDR3 sequence: CASSLSTGGNTEAFF. The CDR3 DNA reads as TGTGCCAGCAGCCTATCGACAGGAGGGAACACTGAAGCTTTCTTT.

V gene TRBV13 combines with J gene TRBJ2-3; TRBD2 matches 8 bases. The junction had 3 bases not matched to a gene; V was cut back by 2 bases and J by 5 bases. The germline CDR1 and CDR2 sequences are PRHDT and FYEKMQ (reference sequence). The CDR3 is 14 residues long. CDR3: CASSLFGRGDTQYF. As DNA, the CDR3 is TGTGCCAGCAGCTTATTCGGGAGGGGAGATACGCAGTATTTT.

This chain connects TRBV5-5 to TRBJ2-7, with D maybe TRBD1 (6 bases). V shed 5 bases and J shed 4 bases, with 16 bases lying between them. There are 14 residues in the CDR3. CDR1 and CDR2 (germline): SGHKS, YYEKEE (reference sequence). The CDR3 loop reads CASRLGRGRYEQYF. The DNA for the CDR3 is TGTGCCAGCAGGCTGGGCAGGGGTCGGTACGAGCAGTACTTC. The whole variable domain, remainder taken from reference TRBV5-5 and TRBJ2-7, is DAGVTQSPTHLIKTRGQQVTLRCSPISGHKSVSWYQQVLGQGPQFIFQYYEKEERGRGNFPDRFSARQFPNYSSELNVNALLLGDSALYLCASRLGRGRYEQYFGPGTRLTVT.

This clonotype came up many times. The J gene is TRBJ2-7, the V gene TRBV12-3 or TRBV12-4, with D possibly being TRBD2 (6 bases). The CDR3 consists of 15 residues. With 0 bases removed from V and 1 base from J, the gap between germline ends came to 10 bases. In DNA form, the CDR3 reads TGTGCCAGCAGTTTAGCCGGGACTCCTTCCTACGAGCAGTACTTC. Translated, it gives CASSLAGTPSYEQYF.

This clonotype was observed a few times. Sequence at one end of the junction differs from germline and may be a read error. The CDR3 coding sequence is TGCGCCAGCAGCCACCTCGACCGGGAGAACACTGAAGCTTTCTTT. The encoded protein is CASSHLDRENTEAFF. The chain is built from TRBV7-9 and TRBJ1-1; unclear D gene. CDR3 length equals 15 residues. In germline, CDR1 is SEHNR, CDR2 FQNEAQ (reference sequence).

The table lists this clonotype with many counts. The chain couples TRBV10-2 to TRBJ2-7; 7 positions match TRBD2. This CDR3 region has 16 residues. Germline V CDR1 and CDR2: WSHSY, SAAADI. V shed 2 bases and J 4 bases; nucleotides not matched to a gene: 11. The CDR3 DNA reads as TGCGCCAGCAGTGAGCCAGGACTAGGGGTAAATTACGAGCAGTACTTC. Translation: CASSEPGLGVNYEQYF.

This clonotype was seen a handful of times. The J gene is TRBJ2-2, the V gene TRBV14; no clear D gene. The CDR3 covers 13 residues. Trimming pared 4 bases from V and 7 bases from J, leaving 10 bases between. CDR1 is SGHDN, CDR2 FVKESK, per germline. CDR3: CASSPIIGGELFF. In DNA, the CDR3 is TGTGCCAGCAGCCCCATAATAGGCGGGGAGCTGTTTTTT. The complete variable domain, with remaining parts taken from reference TRBV14 and TRBJ2-2, reads EAGVTQFPSHSVIEKGQTVTLRCDPISGHDNLYWYRRVMGKEIKFLLHFVKESKQDESGMPNNRFLAERTGGTYSTLKVQPAELEDSGVYFCASSPIIGGELFFGEGSRLTVL.

V usage is TRBV6-5 and J usage is TRBJ2-7; 11 bases are a match to TRBD2. Germline V gives CDR1 MNHEY, CDR2 SVGAGI. There are 17 residues in the CDR3. The V segment lost 2 bases and the J segment 2 bases; nucleotides outside the gene matches: 8. For the CDR3, the DNA is TGTGCCAGCAGTTACCTACTAGCGGGAGTTACCCCCTACGAGCAGTACTTC. It specifies CASSYLLAGVTPYEQYF.

Turning to this clonotype: Relative to the germline gene, one junction end is altered; a read error may explain this. The chain couples TRBV11-2 to TRBJ2-7; TRBD1 might be the D (6 bases). The CDR3 covers 16 residues. Germline V lookup: CDR1 SGHAT, CDR2 FQNNGV. CDR3 in amino acids: CAGSLFGQSLRYEQYF. The DNA of the CDR3 is TGTGCCGGCAGCTTGTTCGGACAGTCGCTTCGCTACGAGCAGTACTTC.

Notes on this clonotype: This could be a read error, since a much larger clone is one nucleotide away. The V gene is TRBV24-1, the J gene TRBJ2-5; TRBD1 agrees at 8 bases. Germline values: CDR1 KGHDR, CDR2 SFDVKD. This CDR3 spans 15 amino acids. CDR3 nucleotide sequence: TGTGCCGCCAGTGATGACAGGGGCCCCCAAGAGACCCAGTACTTC. This sequence encodes CAASDDRGPQETQYF.

This clonotype was observed at least ten times. V is TRBV25-1 and J is TRBJ2-2; D ambiguous. Trimming left V 6 bases short and J 0 bases short, with 8 bases between. The CDR3 is 14 residues long. CDR1 is MGHDK and CDR2 is SYGVNS in the germline V gene. CDR3 residues: CASSGLSNTGELFF. The CDR3 region has the DNA TGTGCCAGCAGCGGGCTCTCGAACACCGGGGAGCTGTTTTTT.

The chain combines TRBV7-2 with TRBJ2-7; the match to TRBD2 covers 10 bases. The length of the CDR3 is 15 residues. Trimming removed 0 bases from V and 7 bases from J; junction bases left unmatched: 6. Germline V CDR1 and CDR2: SGHTA, FQGNSA. Here the CDR3 DNA reads TGTGCCAGCAGCTTAGCCGGGACTAGCGAGAGAGAGCAGTACTTC. This sequence encodes CASSLAGTSEREQYF.

The gene calls are TRBV7-2 and TRBJ2-5; possible D gene TRBD2, 6 bases. Germline CDR1 reads SGHTA; CDR2 reads FQGNSA. V was cut by 5 bases and J by 5 bases, with 15 bases left in between. The CDR3 is made up of 14 amino acids. The DNA of the CDR3 is TGTGCCAGCAGCCAAGACGGGGGTATGGAGACCCAGTACTTC. It yields the protein CASSQDGGMETQYF.

This chain connects TRBV7-2 to TRBJ2-2; D is unclear. The V gene's germline CDR1 is SGHTA and CDR2 FQGNSA. V gave up 5 bases and J gave up 8 bases, with 15 bases separating them. The CDR3 runs 14 residues. Written as DNA, the CDR3 is TGTGCCAGCAGCCCCAACCTGGTCTTGGGGGAGCTGTTTTTT. It encodes CASSPNLVLGELFF.

V usage is TRBV20-1 and J usage is TRBJ1-2, with D possibly being TRBD1 (5 bases). Germline CDR1 is DFQATT and CDR2 is SNEGSKA (reference sequence). V gave up 3 bases and J gave up 6 bases, with 11 bases separating them. The CDR3 runs 12 residues. CDR3 amino acids: CSARGTVDGYTF. CDR3 sequence (DNA): TGCAGTGCTAGGGGGACGGTCGATGGCTACACCTTC.

V gene TRBV20-1 combines with J gene TRBJ1-1; D is possibly TRBD1 (5 bases). This CDR3 spans 13 amino acids. V shed 5 bases and J shed 1 base, with 11 bases lying between them. CDR1 DFQATT and CDR2 SNEGSKA come from the germline V gene (reference sequence). In nucleotides, the CDR3 is TGCAGTGCTGGCGGGACTTCGAACACTGAAGCTTTCTTT. Translated: CSAGGTSNTEAFF.

The chain uses TRBV6-5 and TRBJ1-4, with 9 bases identical to TRBD1. CDR1 and CDR2 (germline): MNHEY, SVGAGI. The CDR3 has 15 amino acids. V shed 7 bases, J shed 9 bases, and the junction held 12 bases outside the gene matches. CDR3 loop: CASNPTGTGFQKLFF. The DNA of the CDR3 is TGTGCCAGCAACCCGACTGGGACAGGGTTTCAAAAACTGTTTTTT.

The chain is built from TRBV7-1 and TRBJ2-7; perhaps TRBD2 as D (6 bases). TRBJ2-1 explains the end of the DNA better; the J call may be wrong. TRBV7-1 carries the ORF label, with uncertain function. The CDR3 spans 15 residues. CDR3 DNA sequence: TGTGCCAGCAGCTCTCGGGGGAGCTCCTACAATGAGCAGTTCTTC. Its translation: CASSSRGSSYNEQFF.

This clonotype was seen ten or more times. The V call is TRBV7-9, the J call TRBJ1-1, with unresolved D. In germline, CDR1 is SEHNR, CDR2 FQNEAQ (reference sequence). CDR3 length equals 12 residues. The V gene lost 4 bases and the J gene lost 6 bases, with 9 bases spanning the gap. CDR3 amino acids: CASSSGKSEAFF. The CDR3 DNA is TGTGCCAGCAGCTCCGGTAAATCTGAAGCTTTCTTT.